This T cell receptor (beta chain) was found in a study of blood T cell repertoires in COVID-19. Study summary: The United States, Italy and Spain provided the acute and convalescent COVID-19 samples. The cDNA or gDNA used as material had been derived from T cells, B-cell-depleted T cells, or PBMCs.

Here immunoSEQ multiplex PCR was the method, and the copy in TCRdb shows in-frame clones only, minus some. The data contain some 220,000 clones, around 84% of them singletons. This clone showed up just a few times. The CDR3 spans 16 residues. CDR1 and CDR2 from the germline V gene are LNHDA and SQIVND (reference sequence). Trimming took 4 bases from V and 0 from J; bases not matched to a gene: 6. This receptor was taken from an elderly woman with active or convalescent COVID-19. The sequenced material came from peripheral blood. The chain carries TRBV19 and TRBJ2-7; 10 nucleotides align to TRBD2. The CDR3 DNA reads as TGTGCCAGTAGTAGCCTAGCGGGAGTCTCCTCCTACGAGCAGTACTTC. As protein: CASSSLAGVSSYEQYF.